This T cell receptor (beta chain) emerged from a study of Tregs in tolerant kidney transplant recipients. Study findings and constraints: Tolerant patients' donor-specific Tregs expanded beyond overall Tregs, suggesting antigen-driven growth.

A note on this clone: Its antigen is unknown.

Assay used: immunoSEQ multiplex PCR; TCRdb lists only in-frame clones, some missing. The table records tens of thousands of clones, approximately 94% of them present only once. Related graft donors supplied nonmyeloablative bone marrow transplants, and mixed chimerism was transient. This TCR came from a human patient who received a combined kidney and bone marrow transplant. Some T cells may arise from the graft donor. The sequencing here drew on CD4+ T cells from blood (PBMCs), taken 12 months after the transplant.

The CDR3, as DNA: TGCGCCAGCAGCCTGGGACAGGGTAAATATCAGCCCCAGCATTTT. Its protein product is CASSLGQGKYQPQHF. The V and J genes are TRBV5-1 and TRBJ1-5, with 9 bases aligning to TRBD1. The CDR3 totals 15 residues. Unmatched junction bases numbered 7, after V lost 4 bases and J lost 5 bases. CDR1 SGHRS and CDR2 YFSETQ come from the germline V gene.